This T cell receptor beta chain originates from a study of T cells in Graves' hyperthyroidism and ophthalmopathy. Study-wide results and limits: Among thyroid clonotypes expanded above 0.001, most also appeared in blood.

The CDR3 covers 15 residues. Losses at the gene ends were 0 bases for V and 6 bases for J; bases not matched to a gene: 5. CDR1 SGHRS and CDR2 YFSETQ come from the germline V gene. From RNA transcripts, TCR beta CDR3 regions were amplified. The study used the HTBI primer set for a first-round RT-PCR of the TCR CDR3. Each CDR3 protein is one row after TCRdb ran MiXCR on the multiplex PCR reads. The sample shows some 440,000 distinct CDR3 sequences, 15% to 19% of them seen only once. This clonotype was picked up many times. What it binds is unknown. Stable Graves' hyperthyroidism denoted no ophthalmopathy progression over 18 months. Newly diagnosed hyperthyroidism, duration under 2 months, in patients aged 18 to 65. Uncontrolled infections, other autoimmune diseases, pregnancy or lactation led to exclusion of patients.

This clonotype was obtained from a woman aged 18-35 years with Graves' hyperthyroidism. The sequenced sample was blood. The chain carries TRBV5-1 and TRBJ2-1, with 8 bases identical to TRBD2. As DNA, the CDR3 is TGCGCCAGCAGCTTGGGGCTAGCGGGTTTCAATGAGCAGTTCTTC. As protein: CASSLGLAGFNEQFF.